This T cell receptor (beta chain) was recovered during a study of cytomegalovirus exposure and HLA in healthy donors. Germline-derived CDR1 and CDR2 are SGHRS and YFSETQ. There are 15 residues in the CDR3. The junction had 3 bases not matched to a gene; V was cut back by 4 bases and J by 4 bases. The primer mix had 60 Vbeta and 13 Jbeta primers. Profiling relied on immunoSEQ multiplex PCR, and the TCRdb table lists in-frame clones only, not all of them. The sample lists under 150,000 clones; over 60% were seen once. This clonotype was sampled from a male donor in good health and CMV-seropositive. The specimen was PBMCs. V and J are TRBV5-1 and TRBJ2-3; 13 positions match TRBD2. The CDR3 here is CASSEGTSGADTQYF. As DNA, the CDR3 is TGCGCCAGCAGCGAGGGGACTAGCGGGGCAGATACGCAGTATTTT.